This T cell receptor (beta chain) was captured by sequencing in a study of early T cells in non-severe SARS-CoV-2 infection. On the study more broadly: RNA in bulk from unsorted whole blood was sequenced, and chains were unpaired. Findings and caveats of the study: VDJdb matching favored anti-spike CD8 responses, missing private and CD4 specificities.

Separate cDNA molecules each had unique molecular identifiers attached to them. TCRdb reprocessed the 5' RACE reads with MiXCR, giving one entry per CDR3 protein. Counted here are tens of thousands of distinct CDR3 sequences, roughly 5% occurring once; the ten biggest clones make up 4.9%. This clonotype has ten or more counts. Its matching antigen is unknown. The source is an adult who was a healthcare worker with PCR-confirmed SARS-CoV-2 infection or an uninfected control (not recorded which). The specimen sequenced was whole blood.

The DNA of the CDR3 is TGTGCCAGCAGGGGACACTTAAATGAGCAGTTCTTC. This translates into CASRGHLNEQFF. The chain employs TRBV2 and TRBJ2-1, with D possibly TRBD1 on 6 matching bases. Trimming took 6 bases from V and 7 from J, leaving 10 bases between them. This CDR3 contains 12 residues. Germline V gives CDR1 SNHLY, CDR2 FYNNEI.